This is a list of T cell receptor beta chains from one sample in a study of regulatory T cells in long-lasting Graves disease. MiXCR, run by TCRdb on the multiplex PCR reads, gives a single entry per CDR3 protein. Of approximately 470,000 distinct CDR3 sequences listed, about 16% are singletons. These records were also assigned to another study, of T cells in Graves' hyperthyroidism and ophthalmopathy.

The material sequenced was peripheral blood mononuclear cells (PBMCs), taken at new diagnosis, from a patient treated with antithyroid drugs. The source is a man aged 40-49 years with Graves disease. The CDR3 runs from the conserved cysteine through the conserved F or W. A D gene is named only where the DNA matches it firmly. A clone size is listed for some rows: how often the clone was seen (once, few, many), or a class if it is expanded.

j_call | d_call | clone_size | cdr3_length | v_call | cdr3_aa | cdr3_nt
TRBJ2-2 | NA | many | 14 | TRBV28 | CASSFRGNTGELFF | TGTGCCAGCAGCTTTAGGGGGAACACCGGGGAGCTGTTTTTT
TRBJ1-5 | TRBD1 | many | 14 | TRBV28 | CASARQGAWQPQHF | TGTGCCAGCGCTAGACAGGGGGCTTGGCAGCCCCAGCATTTT
TRBJ1-3 | NA | NA | 16 | TRBV12-3/TRBV12-4 | CASSHGGHNSGNTIYF | TGTGCCAGCAGCCACGGCGGACACAACTCTGGAAACACCATATATTTT
TRBJ2-3 | TRBD2 | NA | 19 | TRBV28 | CASSYTGTSGRANTDTQYF | TGTGCCAGCAGTTACACCGGGACTAGCGGGAGGGCCAACACAGATACGCAGTATTTT
TRBJ1-2 | NA | many | 13 | TRBV2 | CASIEGVNYGYTF | TGTGCCAGCATTGAGGGGGTGAACTATGGCTACACCTTC
TRBJ2-5 | TRBD1 | many | 14 | TRBV7-9 | CASSLMGQGETQYF | TGTGCCAGCAGCCTTATGGGACAGGGAGAGACCCAGTACTTC
TRBJ1-2 | TRBD1 | NA | 13 | TRBV12-3/TRBV12-4 | CASSTWTGNGYTF | TGTGCCAGCAGTACTTGGACAGGCAATGGCTACACCTTC
TRBJ1-2 | NA | many | 14 | TRBV6-1 | CASSAKQGAGGYTF | TGTGCCAGCAGTGCCAAACAGGGAGCGGGTGGCTACACCTTC
TRBJ2-7 | TRBD1 | NA | 14 | TRBV29-1 | CSGSDRDRDNEQYF | TGCAGCGGGAGTGACCGGGACAGGGACAACGAGCAGTACTTC
TRBJ2-3 | NA | NA | 17 | TRBV29-1 | CSAASRGQARSTDTQYF | TGCAGCGCTGCCAGTCGGGGGCAGGCTCGGAGCACAGATACGCAGTATTTT
TRBJ1-5 | TRBD1 | few | 14 | TRBV3-1 | CASAPGTGVQPQHF | TGTGCCAGCGCCCCCGGGACAGGGGTTCAGCCCCAGCATTTT